Listed here are 17 T cell receptor beta chains from one sample, sequenced in a study of shared clonotypes between healthy human individuals. TCRdb's copy holds only in-frame clones and misses some; the assay was immunoSEQ multiplex PCR. The data show roughly 1,100,000 clones, with about 75% seen just once and about 1.5% held by the top ten. Sequencing input: memory CD4+ T cells sorted from blood. Subset meaning: CD45RA-negative fraction. All receptors come from a man in his late teens or twenties in good health.

This clone was detected only once. J is TRBJ2-7 and V is TRBV19; TRBD1 matches 11 bases. V shed 7 bases, J shed 1 base, and the junction held 9 bases outside the gene matches. The V gene's germline CDR1 is LNHDA and CDR2 SQIVND (reference sequence). The CDR3 length is 16 residues. In nucleotides, the CDR3 is TGTGCCAGTACCCCCTCCGGGACAGGGGGATCCTACGAGCAGTACTTC. This encodes CASTPSGTGGSYEQYF.

The V call is TRBV18, the J call TRBJ1-3; no clear D gene. CDR1 and CDR2 (germline): KGHSH, LQKENI. V lost 4 bases, J lost 0 bases, and 13 bases lay in between. The CDR3 totals 16 residues. For the CDR3, the DNA is TGTGCCAGCTCACAGAATCCCTCCGCCTCTGGAAACACCATATATTTT. Amino acid sequence: CASSQNPSASGNTIYF. Using reference TRBV18 and TRBJ1-3 for the parts outside the CDR3, the full variable domain is NAGVMQNPRHLVRRRGQEARLRCSPMKGHSHVYWYRQLPEEGLKFMVYLQKENIIDESGMPKERFSAEFPKEGPSILRIQQVVRGDSAAYFCASSQNPSASGNTIYFGEGSWLTVV.

This clone was observed a handful of times. The chain uses TRBV23-1 and TRBJ1-3; a possible D gene is TRBD1 (5 bases). TRBV23-1 has ORF status, its function being uncertain. With 2 bases removed from V and 0 bases from J, the gap between germline ends came to 17 bases. This CDR3 region has 18 residues. The CDR3 loop reads CASSQKARDPVSGNTIYF. The CDR3 nucleotides read TGCGCCAGCAGTCAAAAGGCCCGGGACCCTGTCTCTGGAAACACCATATATTTT.

This chain links TRBV7-9 with TRBJ1-6; a weak D match, TRBD1 (5 bases). Trimming cost V 3 bases and J 9 bases, with 18 bases left between them. The CDR3 runs 16 residues. Germline loops: CDR1 SEHNR, CDR2 FQNEAQ (reference sequence). CDR3 region: CASSFTRVDSGSPLHF. The CDR3 DNA follows: TGTGCCAGCAGCTTCACCAGGGTCGATTCCGGTTCACCCCTCCACTTT.

The rearrangement joins TRBV5-1 to TRBJ2-1; D assignment may be TRBD1 or TRBD2 (6 bases each). This CDR3 region has 16 residues. Trimming shortened V by 0 bases and J by 6 bases, and 16 bases separated the two germline ends. CDR1 and CDR2 from the germline V gene are SGHRS and YFSETQ. The CDR3 protein is CASSLGDTRGINEQFF. The CDR3 nucleotides read TGCGCCAGCAGCTTGGGGGACACTCGCGGGATCAATGAGCAGTTCTTC.

As regards this clone: Within the sample, other DNA sequences also encode this same CDR3. The chain joins TRBV5-1 to TRBJ1-1; D remains unclear. The CDR3 is 14 residues long. The V gene's germline CDR1 is SGHRS and CDR2 YFSETQ. The germline V and J ends were trimmed by 1 base and 0 bases, with 7 bases remaining between them. This CDR3 reads CASSLSGMNTEAFF. CDR3 coding DNA: TGCGCCAGCAGCTTGTCAGGAATGAACACTGAAGCTTTCTTT.

The CDR3 DNA reads TGTGCCAGCTCACGCGGGAGAGAGGGAGATACGCAGTATTTT. Its protein is CASSRGREGDTQYF. V usage is TRBV18 and J usage is TRBJ2-3; 7 bases match TRBD2. CDR1 is KGHSH and CDR2 is LQKENI in the germline V gene. This CDR3 has 14 amino acids. V was clipped by 4 bases and J by 5 bases; unmatched bases: 6.

The V call is TRBV27, the J call TRBJ2-5; the match to TRBD2 covers 14 bases. Germline V lookup: CDR1 MNHEY, CDR2 SMNVEV (reference sequence). Losses at the gene ends were 4 bases for V and 3 bases for J; bases not matched to a gene: 4. This CDR3 contains 16 residues. The DNA of the CDR3 is TGTGCCAGCAGTTCGGGACTAGCGGGGGTTAAAGAGACCCAGTACTTC. Translation gives CASSSGLAGVKETQYF.

In regard to this clone: At one of its ends the junction is not consistent with the germline gene, which may arise from a read error. This chain joins TRBV11-2 and TRBJ2-7; 8 nucleotides match TRBD2. The CDR3 totals 12 residues. The V gene's germline CDR1 is SGHAT and CDR2 FQNNGV. DNA of the CDR3: TGTGCCAGCAGCCTACTGAATAGCGGGACGAACTTC. It is translated as CASSLLNSGTNF. Full variable domain (missing parts from reference TRBV11-2 and TRBJ2-7): EAGVAQSPRYKIIEKRQSVAFWCNPISGHATLYWYQQILGQGPKLLIQFQNNGVVDDSQLPKDRFSAERLKGVDSTLKIQPAKLEDSAVYLCASSLLNSGTNFGPGTRLTVT.

The chain links TRBV7-9 to TRBJ2-5; 9 positions agree with TRBD1. This CDR3 spans 14 amino acids. Germline V gene data show CDR1 as SEHNR and CDR2 as FQNEAQ (reference sequence). V shed 5 bases and J 5 bases; nucleotides not matched to a gene: 6. In DNA form, the CDR3 reads TGTGCCAGCAGCGCTACAGGGGGCAGGGAGACCCAGTACTTC. As protein: CASSATGGRETQYF.

This chain links TRBV6-5 with TRBJ2-3; possible D gene TRBD2, 5 bases. This CDR3 spans 13 amino acids. Germline assignment: CDR1 MNHEY and CDR2 SVGAGI. Trimming cost V 6 bases and J 4 bases, with 11 bases left between them. CDR3 bases: TGTGCCAGCAGCCGAAGGGAGTCAGATACGCAGTATTTT. Amino acid sequence: CASSRRESDTQYF.

The genes are TRBV6-1 and TRBJ2-5, with D possibly being TRBD2 (6 bases). V was clipped by 6 bases and J by 5 bases, with 13 bases between them. The CDR3 consists of 13 residues. In germline, CDR1 is MNHNS, CDR2 SASEGT. The CDR3 reads CASRRRGWETQYF. The DNA of the CDR3 is TGTGCCAGCAGGAGGAGGGGTTGGGAGACCCAGTACTTC.

CDR3 residues: CASSLEDEQFF. CDR3 DNA sequence: TGTGCCAGCAGCTTAGAGGATGAGCAGTTCTTC. The V and J genes are TRBV7-8 and TRBJ2-1; D remains ambiguous. Germline V CDR1 and CDR2: SGHVS, FQNEAQ. The CDR3 consists of 11 residues. Trimming left V 1 base short and J 8 bases short, with 3 bases between.

The V call is TRBV7-3, the J call TRBJ2-3; D unresolved. The CDR3 spans 13 residues. Looked up from germline, CDR1 is SGHTA and CDR2 is FQGTGA. Trimming cost V 1 base and J 4 bases, with 6 bases left between them. CDR3 in amino acids: CASSLRAADTQYF. The CDR3 bases are TGTGCCAGCAGCTTAAGGGCCGCAGATACGCAGTATTTT.

This chain connects TRBV21-1 to TRBJ2-7; the table's D call, TRBD2, was not checked against the DNA. TRBV21-1 is a pseudogene segment. The CDR3 is 14 residues long. The CDR3, as DNA: TGTGCCAGCACCCTATTTGCGGGATCCTACGAGCAGTACTTC. Its protein is CASTLFAGSYEQYF.

This clone has a handful of counts. The chain has TRBV28 and TRBJ1-3, with D perhaps TRBD1 (5 bases). CDR1 is MDHEN and CDR2 is SYDVKM in the germline V gene. This CDR3 region has 17 residues. Trimming stripped 3 bases from V and 2 bases from J, with 17 bases between. The CDR3 region is CASSLGTWGQTGNTIYF. The CDR3 DNA is TGTGCCAGCAGTTTGGGGACTTGGGGTCAGACTGGAAACACCATATATTTT.

This clone came up a few times. This sequence joins TRBV7-6 and TRBJ1-1, with D possibly matching TRBD1 (6 bases). Trimming took 8 bases from V and 1 from J, leaving 11 bases between them. The CDR3 has 13 residues. Germline CDR1 reads SGHVS; CDR2 reads FNYEAQ. In DNA form, the CDR3 reads TGTGCCAGCTCCGGACAGTCGAACACTGAAGCTTTCTTT. It codes for CASSGQSNTEAFF. Full variable domain (missing parts from reference TRBV7-6 and TRBJ1-1): GAGVSQSPRYKVTKRGQDVALRCDPISGHVSLYWYRQALGQGPEFLTYFNYEAQQDKSGLPNDRFSAERPEGSISTLTIQRTEQRDSAMYRCASSGQSNTEAFFGQGTRLTVV.